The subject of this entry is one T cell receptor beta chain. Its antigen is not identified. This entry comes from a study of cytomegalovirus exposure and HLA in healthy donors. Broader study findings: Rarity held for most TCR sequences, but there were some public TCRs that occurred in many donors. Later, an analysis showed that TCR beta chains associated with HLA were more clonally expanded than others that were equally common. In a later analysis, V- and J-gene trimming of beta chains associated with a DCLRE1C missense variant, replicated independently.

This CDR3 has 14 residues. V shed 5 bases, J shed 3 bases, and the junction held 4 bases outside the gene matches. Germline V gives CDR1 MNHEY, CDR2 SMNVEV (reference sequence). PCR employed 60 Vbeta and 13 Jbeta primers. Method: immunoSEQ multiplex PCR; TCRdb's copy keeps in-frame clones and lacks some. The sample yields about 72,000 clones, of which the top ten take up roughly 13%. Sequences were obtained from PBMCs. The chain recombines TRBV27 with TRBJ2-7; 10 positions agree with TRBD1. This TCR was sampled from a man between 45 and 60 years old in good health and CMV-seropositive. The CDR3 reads CASSPDRGHYEQYF. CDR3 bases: TGTGCCAGCAGTCCCGACAGGGGGCACTACGAGCAGTACTTC.